Here is one TCR beta chain with its context. The antigen remains unidentified. No conserved phenylalanine or tryptophan ends this CDR3, so it is likely a read error. TCR beta VDJ and CDR3 profiling used genomic DNA as template. One entry per CDR3 protein results from TCRdb running MiXCR on the reads. The sample holds 270,000 or so distinct CDR3 sequences, approximately 82% seen once. Germline V CDR1 and CDR2: SGHVS, FQNEAQ. The CDR3 runs 12 residues. V lost 1 base and J 9 bases, leaving 10 bases between the germline ends. Only patients with CD8+CD57+ cell expansion on flow cytometry were chosen for sequencing. These data come from a study of CD8+CD57+ T cells in acquired aplastic anemia. General study points: Significance was not reached for CD8+ Simpson's diversity between patients and controls.

This clonotype originated in a human donor with aplastic anemia. V gene TRBV7-8 combines with J gene TRBJ2-7; D may be TRBD2 (5 bases). The sample consisted of sorted CD4+, CD8+, or CD8+CD57+ T cells (not recorded which) from PBMCs. CDR3 bases: TGTGCCAGCAGCTTAGATGGAGGCGCGCAGTACGAC. Its translation: CASSLDGGAQYD.